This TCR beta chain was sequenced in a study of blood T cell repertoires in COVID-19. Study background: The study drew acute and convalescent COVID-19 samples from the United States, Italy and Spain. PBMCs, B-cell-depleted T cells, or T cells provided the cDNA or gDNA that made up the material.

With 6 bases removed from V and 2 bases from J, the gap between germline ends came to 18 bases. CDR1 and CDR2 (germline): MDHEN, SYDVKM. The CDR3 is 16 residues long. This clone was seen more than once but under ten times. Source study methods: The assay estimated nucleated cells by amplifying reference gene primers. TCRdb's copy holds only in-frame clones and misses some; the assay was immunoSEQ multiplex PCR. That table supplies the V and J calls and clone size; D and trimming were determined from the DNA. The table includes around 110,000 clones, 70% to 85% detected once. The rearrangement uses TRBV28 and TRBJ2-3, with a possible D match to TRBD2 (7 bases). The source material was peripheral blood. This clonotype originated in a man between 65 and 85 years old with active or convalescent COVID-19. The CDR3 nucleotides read TGTGCCAGCAGCTCCCGGGGGGACACCTACACAGATACGCAGTATTTT. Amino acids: CASSSRGDTYTDTQYF. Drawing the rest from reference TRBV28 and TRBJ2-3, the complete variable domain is DVKVTQSSRYLVKRTGEKVFLECVQDMDHENMFWYRQDPGLGLRLIYFSYDVKMKEKGDIPEGYSVSREKKERFSLILESASTNQTSMYLCASSSRGDTYTDTQYFGPGTRLTVL.